This TCR beta chain appears in the sequencing data of a study of blood T cell repertoires in COVID-19. Study-wide context: The samples span acute and convalescent COVID-19 from the United States, Italy and Spain. From T cells, B-cell-depleted T cells, or PBMCs came the material, which was cDNA or gDNA.

There are 15 residues in the CDR3. V shed 4 bases and J 8 bases; nucleotides not matched to a gene: 9. The V gene's germline CDR1 is SGHRS and CDR2 YFSETQ. Original handling: Amplification of reference gene primers provided the estimated nucleated cell counts. The repertoire was sequenced with immunoSEQ multiplex PCR; TCRdb's copy has only in-frame clones and lacks some. V, J and clone size are taken as reported in that table, and D and trimming were inferred from the DNA itself. Of 100,000 or so clones in the sample, less than 95% are singletons; the top ten hold about 2.5%. The specimen was peripheral blood. The TCR originated in a human donor with active COVID-19. The donor label of this sample is uncertain. The rearrangement joins TRBV5-1 to TRBJ1-6; 7 bases agree with TRBD1. CDR3 amino acids: CASSAWPGGDSPLHF. The DNA for the CDR3 is TGCGCCAGCAGCGCGTGGCCAGGGGGAGATTCACCCCTCCACTTT.